This T cell receptor (beta chain) was identified during a study of blood T cell repertoires in COVID-19. Turning to the study itself: The United States, Italy and Spain provided the acute and convalescent COVID-19 samples. Sources were T cells, B-cell-depleted T cells, or PBMCs; the material itself was cDNA or gDNA.

This clone was detected once. In the original processing: Estimation of nucleated cell counts relied on the amplification of reference gene primers. The repertoire was sequenced with immunoSEQ multiplex PCR; TCRdb's copy has only in-frame clones and lacks some. V, J and clone size were drawn from that table, and D and trimming were deduced from the DNA. The sample has around 260,000 clones, 80% to 85% seen once; the top ten hold around 4%. This CDR3 has 17 amino acids. V dropped 3 bases and J dropped 0; count of bases not matched to a gene: 10. Germline V lookup: CDR1 MNHNS, CDR2 SASEGT. This chain uses TRBV6-1 with TRBJ2-7; 8 nucleotides align to TRBD1. This sequence was found in a man between 60 and 75 years old with acute or convalescent COVID-19. The specimen was peripheral blood. The CDR3 is CASSENTGGTISYEQYF. The CDR3 bases are TGTGCCAGCAGTGAGAACACAGGGGGGACAATCTCCTACGAGCAGTACTTC.